Below, 24 T cell receptor beta chains from the same sample are listed, as sequenced in a study of T cells in Graves' hyperthyroidism and ophthalmopathy. It was RNA transcripts that yielded the amplified TCR beta CDR3 regions. The HTBI primer set drove a first-round RT-PCR of the TCR CDR3. One entry per CDR3 protein, called by TCRdb with MiXCR from the multiplex PCR reads. The sample comprises around 600,000 distinct CDR3 sequences, 15% to 19% of which are singletons, and under 8% rests with the top ten. Material: blood. The receptors shown here come from a woman aged 30 to 39 with Graves' hyperthyroidism.

This clonotype has ten or more counts. The chain carries TRBV10-3 and TRBJ2-7; no reliable D call. Germline CDR1 is ENHRY and CDR2 is SYGVKD. V lost 4 bases to trimming and J lost 3 bases, with 13 bases between them. The CDR3 has 14 amino acids. The CDR3 sequence: CAISGVADVYEQYF. In DNA form, the CDR3 reads TGTGCCATCAGTGGGGTAGCAGACGTCTACGAGCAGTACTTC.

This clonotype was picked up a small number of times. Being one base from a much bigger clone, this may be a read error. This rearrangement joins TRBV13 to TRBJ2-7; tentative D call: TRBD1 (5 bases). Trimming took 5 bases from V and 0 from J, leaving 14 bases between them. Germline loops: CDR1 PRHDT, CDR2 FYEKMQ (reference sequence). CDR3 length: 15 residues. In DNA, the CDR3 is TGTGCCAGCAGCATACACAGAGACAGCTCCTACGAGCAGTACTTC. Its translation is CASSIHRDSSYEQYF.

This clonotype turned up a few times. The J gene is TRBJ2-3, the V gene TRBV14; TRBD2 agrees at 8 bases. Trimming took 4 bases from V and 11 from J; bases not matched to a gene: 5. The germline CDR1 and CDR2 sequences are SGHDN and FVKESK. The CDR3 runs to 12 residues. The DNA for the CDR3 is TGTGCCAGCAGCCTAGCGGGACTCCAGCAGTATTTT. It specifies CASSLAGLQQYF.

The chain uses TRBV7-2 and TRBJ1-1; TRBD1 might be the D (5 bases). The CDR3 covers 14 residues. Trimming cost V 7 bases and J 4 bases, with 16 bases left between them. Germline V gives CDR1 SGHTA, CDR2 FQGNSA. This chain's CDR3 is CASILAGGGTEAFF. DNA of the CDR3: TGTGCCAGCATCCTAGCGGGGGGAGGCACTGAAGCTTTCTTT.

The chain employs TRBV13 and TRBJ2-2; D is perhaps TRBD2 (5 bases). CDR3 length equals 16 residues. CDR1 and CDR2 from the germline V gene are PRHDT and FYEKMQ (reference sequence). V was cut by 6 bases and J by 0 bases, with 14 bases left in between. This CDR3 is CASSWETLANTGELFF. The CDR3, as DNA: TGTGCCAGCAGTTGGGAGACACTCGCGAACACCGGGGAGCTGTTTTTT.

CDR3 residues: CASSLRGPRTPVGGYTF. In DNA, the CDR3 is TGTGCCAGCAGCTTAAGGGGCCCCAGAACCCCTGTCGGTGGCTACACCTTC. The chain links TRBV11-2 to TRBJ1-2; a weak D match, TRBD1 (5 bases). Trimming took 2 bases from V and 7 from J, leaving 23 bases between them. The CDR3 is made up of 17 amino acids. Germline-derived CDR1 and CDR2 are SGHAT and FQNNGV.

The chain uses TRBV29-1 and TRBJ1-5; 7 nucleotides align to TRBD1. The germline V gene encodes CDR1 SQVTM and CDR2 ANQGSEA. This CDR3 comprises 12 residues. Unmatched junction bases numbered 10, after V lost 6 bases and J lost 11 bases. In nucleotides, the CDR3 is TGCAGCGTCATCTTTACAGGGGAATCCCAGCATTTT. Protein sequence: CSVIFTGESQHF.

The sample holds many counts of this clonotype. The rearrangement links TRBV29-1 to TRBJ2-7; D perhaps matches TRBD1 (6 bases). Germline V gives CDR1 SQVTM, CDR2 ANQGSEA. This CDR3 has 12 residues. The V gene lost 7 bases and the J gene lost 3 bases, with 13 bases spanning the gap. The CDR3 bases are TGCAGCGCACTGGGGACAAGCTACGAGCAGTACTTC. Translated: CSALGTSYEQYF.

Many counts were recorded for this clonotype. V usage is TRBV7-2 and J usage is TRBJ1-2; tentatively, D is TRBD1 (5 bases). Germline V gene sequence: CDR1 SGHTA, CDR2 FQGNSA. The germline V and J ends were trimmed by 1 base and 7 bases, with 13 bases remaining between them. This CDR3 has 14 amino acids. The CDR3 protein is CASSLDQGFGGYTF. CDR3 bases: TGTGCCAGCAGCTTAGACCAGGGATTTGGTGGCTACACCTTC.

This clonotype was counted at least ten times. V gene TRBV18 combines with J gene TRBJ2-7; D is possibly TRBD1 or TRBD2 (5 bases each). Trimming cost V 0 bases and J 3 bases, with 9 bases left between them. This CDR3 has 14 amino acids. Germline V gives CDR1 KGHSH, CDR2 LQKENI. The CDR3 here is CASSPPGRLYEQYF. The CDR3 nucleotides read TGTGCCAGCTCACCACCGGGACGACTCTACGAGCAGTACTTC.

This chain uses TRBV6-2 or TRBV6-3 with TRBJ2-1; 7 nucleotides align to TRBD2. CDR1 MNHEY and CDR2 SVGEGT come from the germline V gene. The V gene end was trimmed by 4 bases and the J gene end by 4 bases; junction bases not matched to a gene: 7. The CDR3 is 15 residues long. CDR3 region: CASSSERDLYNEQFF. The CDR3 coding sequence is TGTGCCAGCAGTTCCGAGCGGGACCTTTACAATGAGCAGTTCTTC.

This clonotype was seen ten or more times. The chain links TRBV11-1 to TRBJ2-5; TRBD2 matches 11 bases. CDR1 SGHAT and CDR2 FQDESV come from the germline V gene (reference sequence). J gave up 1 base and V 5 bases, and 6 bases lay outside the gene matches. The CDR3 is 16 residues long. CDR3 DNA: TGTGCCAGCAGCACGTCGGGACTAGCGGCCCAAGAGACCCAGTACTTC. Translated: CASSTSGLAAQETQYF. Based on the CDR3 plus reference TRBV11-1 and TRBJ2-5, the full variable domain is EAEVAQSPRYKITEKSQAVAFWCDPISGHATLYWYRQILGQGPELLVQFQDESVVDDSQLPKDRFSAERLKGVDSTLKIQPAELGDSAMYLCASSTSGLAAQETQYFGPGTRLLVL.

The sample holds many counts of this clonotype. The CDR3 protein is CASSLVQGGEKLFF. As DNA, the CDR3 is TGCGCCAGCAGCTTGGTGCAGGGGGGCGAAAAACTGTTTTTT. The rearrangement uses TRBV5-1 and TRBJ1-4; 7 nucleotides align to TRBD1. The V gene's germline CDR1 is SGHRS and CDR2 YFSETQ. The CDR3 totals 14 residues. With 0 bases clipped from V and 8 bases from J, the junction kept 4 bases outside the gene matches.

The gene calls are TRBV7-8 and TRBJ1-1, with 7 bases aligning to TRBD1. CDR3 length: 17 residues. V was clipped by 3 bases and J by 0 bases; unmatched bases: 10. Germline-derived CDR1 and CDR2 are SGHVS and FQNEAQ. The CDR3 DNA is TGTGCCAGCAGCTTGCGTGACAGGGCTTTCATGAACACTGAAGCTTTCTTT. This translates into CASSLRDRAFMNTEAFF.

The chain joins TRBV6-2 or TRBV6-3 to TRBJ1-6, with unresolved D. CDR3 size: 14 residues. Germline CDR1 and CDR2: MNHEY and SVGEGT. The V end was cut by 0 bases, the J end by 10 bases, with 10 bases between. CDR3 sequence (DNA): TGTGCCAGCAGTTACTCTACGCTTTCCTCACCCCTCCACTTT. This encodes CASSYSTLSSPLHF.

This chain connects TRBV20-1 to TRBJ1-4, with a tentative D call TRBD1 (5 bases). Germline V gene lookup returns CDR1 DFQATT and CDR2 SNEGSKA (reference sequence). The CDR3 has 13 amino acids. Trimming left V 1 base short and J 4 bases short, with 7 bases between. CDR3 loop: CSARVGVNEKLFF. The DNA of the CDR3 is TGCAGTGCTAGAGTAGGGGTTAATGAAAAACTGTTTTTT.

This clonotype was counted ten times or more. V gene TRBV6-5 combines with J gene TRBJ1-4; D unresolved. Germline CDR1 and CDR2: MNHEY and SVGAGI. The CDR3 totals 14 residues. V lost 2 bases to trimming and J lost 4 bases, with 8 bases between them. CDR3 bases: TGTGCCAGCAGTTACGGCTCGAGTAATGAAAAACTGTTTTTT. It is translated as CASSYGSSNEKLFF.

The J gene is TRBJ1-5, the V gene TRBV5-6, with D unresolved. V gave up 1 base and J gave up 3 bases, with 8 bases separating them. From germline, CDR1 is SGHDT and CDR2 YYEEEE. This CDR3 has 14 amino acids. The CDR3 DNA follows: TGTGCCAGCAGCTTGTCTGCCCCCAATCAGCCCCAGCATTTT. This encodes CASSLSAPNQPQHF.

Many counts were recorded for this clonotype. The chain carries TRBV19 and TRBJ2-1; 8 bases agree with TRBD2. The junction had 9 bases not matched to a gene; V was cut back by 3 bases and J by 2 bases. The CDR3 sequence is 17 residues long. The V gene's germline CDR1 is LNHDA and CDR2 SQIVND (reference sequence). As DNA, the CDR3 is TGTGCCAGTAGTATTCGGAATAGCGGGACGCCCTACAATGAGCAGTTCTTC. It specifies CASSIRNSGTPYNEQFF.

This clonotype came up a few times. V is TRBV24-1 and J is TRBJ1-5; 7 bases agree with TRBD1. Germline V gene lookup returns CDR1 KGHDR and CDR2 SFDVKD. The length of the CDR3 is 14 residues. V gave up 0 bases and J gave up 5 bases; unmatched junction bases: 0. The CDR3 sequence is CATSDLRGHQPQHF. CDR3 DNA: TGTGCCACCAGTGATTTGAGGGGGCATCAGCCCCAGCATTTT.

This clonotype was observed a handful of times. The chain uses TRBV6-2 or TRBV6-3 and TRBJ2-2; 10 bases are a match to TRBD1. Germline loops: CDR1 MNHEY, CDR2 SVGEGT. This CDR3 region has 16 residues. The junction had 4 bases not matched to a gene; V was cut back by 2 bases and J by 4 bases. CDR3 in amino acids: CASSYAGTGVTGELFF. CDR3 nucleotide sequence: TGTGCCAGCAGTTACGCCGGGACAGGGGTCACCGGGGAGCTGTTTTTT.

At least ten counts were recorded for this clonotype. The V call is TRBV7-9, the J call TRBJ2-1; D not certain. Germline CDR1 reads SEHNR; CDR2 reads FQNEAQ (reference sequence). This CDR3 has 13 residues. V was clipped by 4 bases and J by 6 bases, with 10 bases between them. CDR3 in amino acids: CASSSDVFNEQFF. DNA of the CDR3: TGTGCCAGCAGCTCCGATGTATTCAATGAGCAGTTCTTC.

This clonotype has more than one count but fewer than ten. This chain links TRBV7-2 with TRBJ1-4; possibly TRBD1 for D (5 bases). V was pared by 4 bases and J by 3 bases, with 15 bases between. There are 16 residues in the CDR3. Looked up from germline, CDR1 is SGHTA and CDR2 is FQGNSA. The CDR3 nucleotides are TGTGCCAGCAGCTCGGGACCTTCGGTGGCTAATGAAAAACTGTTTTTT. The encoded protein is CASSSGPSVANEKLFF.

This clonotype was picked up many times. Written as DNA, the CDR3 is TGCGCCAGCAGCTTGGTCGTCCCCCCTTACGAGCAGTACTTC. Its translation is CASSLVVPPYEQYF. The V gene is TRBV5-1, the J gene TRBJ2-7; D gene ambiguous. CDR3 length equals 14 residues. CDR1 is SGHRS and CDR2 is YFSETQ in the germline V gene. With 0 bases removed from V and 4 bases from J, the gap between germline ends came to 11 bases.